This T cell receptor beta chain was identified in a study of human thymus T cells. Broader study findings: V and J gene usage appeared biased in thymic and blood repertoires. Related reports documented highly overlapping thymic repertoires among unrelated individuals.

About this clone: Its antigen is still unknown.

Thymus specimens were resections from corrective heart surgery. Germline CDR1 is SGHAT and CDR2 is FQDESV (reference sequence). The length of the CDR3 is 18 residues. V lost 5 bases to trimming and J lost 2 bases, with 24 bases between them. The table came from immunoSEQ multiplex PCR; TCRdb's copy has only in-frame clones and leaves some out. The repertoire holds fewer than 85,000 clones, with roughly 96% as singletons. This receptor was taken from a girl less than two years old with a congenital heart defect but otherwise immunologically healthy. The sequenced material came from thymus tissue. This chain connects TRBV11-1 to TRBJ2-5; D may be TRBD2 (5 bases). CDR3 bases: TGTGCCAGCAGCGAAGTGGATCCCGCAGTATCGGGACAAGAGACCCAGTACTTC. Amino acids: CASSEVDPAVSGQETQYF.